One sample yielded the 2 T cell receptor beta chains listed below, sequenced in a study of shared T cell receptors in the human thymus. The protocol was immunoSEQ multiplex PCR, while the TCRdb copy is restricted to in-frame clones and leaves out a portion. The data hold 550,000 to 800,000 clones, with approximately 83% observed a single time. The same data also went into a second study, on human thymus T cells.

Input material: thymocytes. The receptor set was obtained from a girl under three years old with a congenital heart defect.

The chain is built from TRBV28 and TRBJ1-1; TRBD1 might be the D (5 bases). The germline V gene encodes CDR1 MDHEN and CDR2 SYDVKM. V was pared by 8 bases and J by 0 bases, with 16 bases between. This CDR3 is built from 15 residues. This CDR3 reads CASHRGITMNTEAFF. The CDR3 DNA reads TGTGCCAGCCACCGGGGGATAACTATGAACACTGAAGCTTTCTTT.

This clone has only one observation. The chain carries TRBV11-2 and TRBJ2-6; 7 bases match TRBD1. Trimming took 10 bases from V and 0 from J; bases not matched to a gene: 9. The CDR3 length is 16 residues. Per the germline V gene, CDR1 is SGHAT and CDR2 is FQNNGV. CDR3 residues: CANSGQNHSGANVLTF. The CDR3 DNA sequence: TGTGCCAACTCGGGACAGAACCACTCTGGGGCCAACGTCCTGACTTTC.